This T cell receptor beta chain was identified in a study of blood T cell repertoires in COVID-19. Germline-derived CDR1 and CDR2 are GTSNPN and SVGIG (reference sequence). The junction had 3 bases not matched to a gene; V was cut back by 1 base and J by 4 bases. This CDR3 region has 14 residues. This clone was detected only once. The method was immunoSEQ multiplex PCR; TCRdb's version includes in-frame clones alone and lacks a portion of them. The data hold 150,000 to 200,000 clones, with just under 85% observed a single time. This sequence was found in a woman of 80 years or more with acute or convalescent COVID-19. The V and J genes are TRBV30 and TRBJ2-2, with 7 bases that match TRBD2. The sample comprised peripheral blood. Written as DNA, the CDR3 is TGTGCCTGGAGTGGGCGGGAGAGCACCGGGGAGCTGTTTTTT. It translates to CAWSGRESTGELFF.